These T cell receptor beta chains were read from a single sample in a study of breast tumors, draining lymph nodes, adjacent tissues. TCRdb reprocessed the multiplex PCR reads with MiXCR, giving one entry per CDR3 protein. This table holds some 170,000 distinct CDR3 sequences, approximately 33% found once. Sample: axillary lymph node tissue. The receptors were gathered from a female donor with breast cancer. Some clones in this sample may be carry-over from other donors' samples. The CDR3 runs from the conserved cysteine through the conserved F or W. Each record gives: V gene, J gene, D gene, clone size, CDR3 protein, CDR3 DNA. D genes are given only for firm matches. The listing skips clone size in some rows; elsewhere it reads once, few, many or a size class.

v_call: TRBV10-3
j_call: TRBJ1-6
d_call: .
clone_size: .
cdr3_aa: CAFSPEGRNSPLHF
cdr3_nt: TGTGCCTTCAGTCCTGAGGGTAGGAATTCGCCCCTCCACTTT

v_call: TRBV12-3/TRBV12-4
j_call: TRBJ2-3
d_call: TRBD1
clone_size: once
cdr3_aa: CATSLTGANQPQYF
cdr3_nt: TGTGCCACCAGTCTGACAGGGGCCAATCAGCCCCAGTATTTT

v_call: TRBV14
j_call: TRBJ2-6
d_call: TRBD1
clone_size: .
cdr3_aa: CASSRTRAGTGVPSGANVLTF
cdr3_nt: TGTGCCAGCTCACGCACAAGGGCTGGGACAGGGGTGCCCTCTGGGGCCAACGTCCTGACTTTC

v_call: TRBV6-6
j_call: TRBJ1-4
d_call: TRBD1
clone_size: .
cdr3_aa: CASSHGRQGPTERLFF
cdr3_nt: TGTGCCAGCAGTCACGGGAGACAGGGCCCCACTGAAAGACTGTTTTTT

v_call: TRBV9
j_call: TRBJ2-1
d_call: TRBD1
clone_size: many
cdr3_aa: CASSVFGQGAGEQFF
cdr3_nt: TGTGCCAGCAGCGTTTTCGGACAGGGGGCGGGTGAGCAGTTCTTC

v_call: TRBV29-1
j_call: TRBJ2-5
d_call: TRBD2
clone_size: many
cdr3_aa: CSVDGGGPQETQYF
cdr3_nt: TGCAGCGTTGACGGCGGGGGGCCCCAAGAGACCCAGTACTTC

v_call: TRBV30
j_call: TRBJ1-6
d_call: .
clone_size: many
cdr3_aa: CAWSSPLGLHNSPLHF
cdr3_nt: TGTGCCTGGAGTTCACCGCTAGGGTTGCATAATTCACCCCTCCACTTT

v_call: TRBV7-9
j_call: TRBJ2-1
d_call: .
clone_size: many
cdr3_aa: CASSLVSGPPNEQFF
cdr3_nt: TGTGCCAGCAGCTTAGTGAGCGGACCTCCCAATGAGCAGTTCTTC

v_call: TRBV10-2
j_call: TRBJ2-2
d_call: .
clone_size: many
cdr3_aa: CASRSGSAGTGELFF
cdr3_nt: TGCGCCAGTCGCAGCGGCTCGGCCGGCACCGGGGAGCTGTTTTTT

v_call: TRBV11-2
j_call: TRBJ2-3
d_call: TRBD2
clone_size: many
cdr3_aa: CASSSGRADTQYF
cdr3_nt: TGTGCCAGCAGCTCGGGGAGGGCAGATACGCAGTATTTT

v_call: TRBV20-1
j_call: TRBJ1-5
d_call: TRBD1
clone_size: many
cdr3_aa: CSANGQGGDQPQHF
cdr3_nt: TGCAGTGCAAACGGACAGGGGGGTGACCAGCCCCAGCATTTT

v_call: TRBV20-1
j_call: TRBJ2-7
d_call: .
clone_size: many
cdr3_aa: CSATGRRDEQYF
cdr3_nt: TGCAGTGCTACGGGGCGTAGGGACGAGCAGTACTTC

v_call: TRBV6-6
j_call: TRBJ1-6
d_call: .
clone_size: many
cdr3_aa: CASQIHYNSPLHF
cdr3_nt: TGTGCCAGCCAAATCCACTATAATTCACCCCTCCACTTT

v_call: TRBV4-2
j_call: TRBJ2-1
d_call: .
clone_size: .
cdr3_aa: CASSQARQTFF
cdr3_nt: TGTGCCAGCAGCCAAGCGAGACAAACATTCTTC

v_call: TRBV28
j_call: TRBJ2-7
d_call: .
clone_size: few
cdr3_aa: CVSSRQGLSYEQYF
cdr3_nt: TGTGTCAGCAGCAGACAGGGACTTTCCTACGAGCAGTACTTC

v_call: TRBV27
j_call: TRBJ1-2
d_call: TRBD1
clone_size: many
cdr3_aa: CASSRTGTTGYTF
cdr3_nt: TGTGCCAGCAGTCGGACAGGCACCACTGGCTACACCTTC

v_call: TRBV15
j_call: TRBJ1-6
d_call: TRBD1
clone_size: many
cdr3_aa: CATSVRQGTNSPLHF
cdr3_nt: TGTGCCACCAGCGTTCGACAGGGGACTAATTCACCCCTCCACTTT

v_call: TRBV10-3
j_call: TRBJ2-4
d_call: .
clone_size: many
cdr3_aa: CAISESSGRLAKNIQYF
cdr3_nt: TGTGCCATCAGTGAGTCGTCGGGCAGGTTAGCCAAAAACATTCAGTACTTC

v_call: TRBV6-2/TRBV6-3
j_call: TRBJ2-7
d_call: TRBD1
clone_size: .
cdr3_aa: CASKGTGVTEQYF
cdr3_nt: TGTGCCAGCAAAGGGACAGGGGTTACCGAGCAGTACTTC

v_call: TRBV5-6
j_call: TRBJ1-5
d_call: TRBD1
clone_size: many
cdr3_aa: CASSLYRDRAPQHF
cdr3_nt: TGTGCCAGCAGCTTGTACCGGGACAGGGCGCCCCAGCATTTT

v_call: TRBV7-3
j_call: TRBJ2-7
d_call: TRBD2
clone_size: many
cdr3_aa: CASSLAGGPSYEQYF
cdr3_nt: TGTGCCAGCAGCTTAGCGGGAGGGCCTAGTTACGAGCAGTACTTC

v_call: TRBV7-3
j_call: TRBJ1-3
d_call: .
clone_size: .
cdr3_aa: CASSLKGNSGNTIYF
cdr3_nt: TGTGCCAGCAGCTTAAAAGGGAACTCTGGAAACACCATATATTTT

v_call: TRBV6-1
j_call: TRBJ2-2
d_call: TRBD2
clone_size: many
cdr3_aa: CASSDPGTSVGELFF
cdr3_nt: TGTGCCAGCAGTGATCCGGGGACTAGCGTCGGGGAGCTGTTTTTT

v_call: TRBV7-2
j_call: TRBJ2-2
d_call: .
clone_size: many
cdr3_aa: CASSLELHTGELFF
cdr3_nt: TGTGCCAGCAGCTTAGAACTACACACCGGGGAGCTGTTTTTT

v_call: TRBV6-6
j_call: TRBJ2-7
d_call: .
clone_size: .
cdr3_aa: CASSQTEYSYEQYF
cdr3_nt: TGTGCCAGCAGTCAAACGGAGTATTCCTACGAGCAGTACTTC

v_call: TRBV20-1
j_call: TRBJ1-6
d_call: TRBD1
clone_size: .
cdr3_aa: CSASQSTGESSPLHF
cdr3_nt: TGCAGTGCTAGCCAAAGCACAGGGGAAAGTTCACCCCTCCACTTT

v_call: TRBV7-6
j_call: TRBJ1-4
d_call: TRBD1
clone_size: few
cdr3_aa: CASSLGGAAGGEKLFF
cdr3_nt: TGTGCCAGCAGCTTAGGGGGTGCGGCAGGGGGGGAAAAACTGTTTTTT

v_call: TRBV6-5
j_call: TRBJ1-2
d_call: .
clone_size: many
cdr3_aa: CASSYRGGGYTF
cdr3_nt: TGTGCCAGCAGTTATCGGGGGGGGGGCTACACCTTC

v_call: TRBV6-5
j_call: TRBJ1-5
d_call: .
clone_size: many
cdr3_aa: CATNRALPPNQPQHF
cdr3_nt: TGTGCCACCAACCGCGCCCTCCCTCCAAATCAGCCCCAGCATTTT

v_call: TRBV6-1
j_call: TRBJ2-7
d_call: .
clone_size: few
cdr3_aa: CASSPRTQASGEQYF
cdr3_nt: TGTGCCAGCAGTCCCAGGACCCAAGCGTCGGGCGAGCAGTACTTC

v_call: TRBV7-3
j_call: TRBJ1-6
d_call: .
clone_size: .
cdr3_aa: CYSSSDLNSPLHF
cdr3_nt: TGTTACAGCAGCTCAGACCTTAATTCACCCCTCCACTTT

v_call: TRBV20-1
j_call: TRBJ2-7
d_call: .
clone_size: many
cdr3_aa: CSARDITGQGDPYEQYF
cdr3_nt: TGCAGTGCTAGAGATATAACGGGACAAGGGGATCCCTACGAGCAGTACTTC

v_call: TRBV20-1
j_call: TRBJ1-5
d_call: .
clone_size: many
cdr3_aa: CSARGGLYSNQPQHF
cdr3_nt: TGCAGTGCTAGGGGGGGCCTATATAGCAATCAGCCCCAGCATTTT

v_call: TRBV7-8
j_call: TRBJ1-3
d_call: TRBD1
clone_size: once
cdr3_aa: CASSQGTGSYSGNTIYF
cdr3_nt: TGTGCCAGCAGCCAGGGGACAGGGAGTTACTCTGGAAACACCATATATTTT

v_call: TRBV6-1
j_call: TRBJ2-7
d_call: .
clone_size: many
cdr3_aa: CASSDRRGRRAEQYF
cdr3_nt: TGTGCCAGCAGTGACAGAAGGGGGAGACGGGCCGAGCAGTACTTC

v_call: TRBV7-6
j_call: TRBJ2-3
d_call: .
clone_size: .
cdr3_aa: CASSLDAGTRTGTQYF
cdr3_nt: TGCGCCAGCAGCTTAGATGCGGGGACCCGCACAGGTACGCAGTATTTT

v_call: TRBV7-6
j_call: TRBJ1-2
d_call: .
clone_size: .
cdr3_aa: CASSNDRTIYGYTF
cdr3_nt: TGTGCCAGCTCAAATGACCGGACGATCTACGGCTACACCTTC

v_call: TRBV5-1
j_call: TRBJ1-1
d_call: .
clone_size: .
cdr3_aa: CASSLRAMNTEAFF
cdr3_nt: TGCGCCAGCAGCTTGCGGGCTATGAACACTGAAGCTTTCTTT

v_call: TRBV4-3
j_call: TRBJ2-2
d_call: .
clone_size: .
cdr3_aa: CASSQVAGNTGELFF
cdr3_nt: TGCGCCAGCAGCCAAGTCGCGGGCAACACCGGGGAGCTGTTTTTT

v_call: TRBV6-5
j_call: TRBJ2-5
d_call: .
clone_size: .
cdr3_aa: CASSRALRETQYF
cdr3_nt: TGTGCCAGCAGTCGGGCCCTTCGAGAGACCCAGTACTTC

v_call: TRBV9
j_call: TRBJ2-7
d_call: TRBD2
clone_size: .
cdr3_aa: CASSVAAGGSYEQYF
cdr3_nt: TGTGCCAGCAGCGTAGCAGCGGGAGGATCCTACGAGCAGTACTTC

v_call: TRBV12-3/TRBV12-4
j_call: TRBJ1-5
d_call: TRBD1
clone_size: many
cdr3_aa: CASSLVQGGQPQHF
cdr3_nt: TGTGCCAGCAGTTTAGTGCAGGGGGGCCAGCCCCAGCATTTT

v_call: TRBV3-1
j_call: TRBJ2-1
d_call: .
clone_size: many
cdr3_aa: CASSQEGRLYNEQFF
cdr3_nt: TGTGCCAGCAGCCAAGAGGGGCGCCTCTACAATGAGCAGTTCTTC

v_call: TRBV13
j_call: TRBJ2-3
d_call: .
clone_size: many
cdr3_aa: CASRRPPVQGDTQYF
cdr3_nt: TGTGCCAGCAGACGGCCTCCGGTGCAGGGGGATACGCAGTATTTT